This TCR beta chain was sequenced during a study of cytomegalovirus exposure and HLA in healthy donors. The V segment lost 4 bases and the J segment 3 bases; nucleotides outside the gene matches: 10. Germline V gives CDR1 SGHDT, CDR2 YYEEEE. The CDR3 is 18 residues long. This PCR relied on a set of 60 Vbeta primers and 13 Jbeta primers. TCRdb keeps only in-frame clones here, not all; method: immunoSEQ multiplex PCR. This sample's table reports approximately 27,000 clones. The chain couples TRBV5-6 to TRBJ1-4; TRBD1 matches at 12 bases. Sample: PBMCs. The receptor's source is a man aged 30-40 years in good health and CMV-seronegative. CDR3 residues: CASSPYRDRGRPNEKLFF. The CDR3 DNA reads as TGTGCCAGCAGCCCATACCGGGACAGGGGGCGGCCTAATGAAAAACTGTTTTTT. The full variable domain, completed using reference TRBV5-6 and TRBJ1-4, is DAGVTQSPTHLIKTRGQQVTLRCSPKSGHDTVSWYQQALGQGPQFIFQYYEEEERQRGNFPDRFSGHQFPNYSSELNVNALLLGDSALYLCASSPYRDRGRPNEKLFFGSGTQLSVL.